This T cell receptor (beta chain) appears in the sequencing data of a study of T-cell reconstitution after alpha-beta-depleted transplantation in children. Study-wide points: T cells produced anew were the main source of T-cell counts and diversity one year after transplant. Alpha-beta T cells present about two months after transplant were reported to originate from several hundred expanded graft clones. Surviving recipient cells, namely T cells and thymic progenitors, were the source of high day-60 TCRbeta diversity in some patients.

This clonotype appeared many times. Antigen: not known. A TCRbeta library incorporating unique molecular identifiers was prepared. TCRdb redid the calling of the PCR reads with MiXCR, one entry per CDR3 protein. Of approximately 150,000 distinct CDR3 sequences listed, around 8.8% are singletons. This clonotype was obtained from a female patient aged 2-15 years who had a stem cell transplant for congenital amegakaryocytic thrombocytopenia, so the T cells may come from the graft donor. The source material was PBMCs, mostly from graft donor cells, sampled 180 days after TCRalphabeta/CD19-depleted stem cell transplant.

In DNA form, the CDR3 reads TGCAGTGCCCTGTCGGTAAACAGGGACGAAAAACTGTTTTTT. It is translated as CSALSVNRDEKLFF. The chain couples TRBV20-1 to TRBJ1-4; perhaps TRBD1 as D (6 bases). CDR1 is DFQATT and CDR2 is SNEGSKA in the germline V gene (reference sequence). Trimming took 6 bases from V and 8 from J, leaving 19 bases between them. The CDR3 contains 14 residues.